Listed below are T cell receptor beta chains from one sample, sequenced in a study of cytomegalovirus exposure and HLA in healthy donors. TCRdb's table, derived via immunoSEQ multiplex PCR, lists solely in-frame clones and lacks some. The profile shows roughly 80,000 clones, around 62% of them singletons. The sequenced sample consisted of PBMCs. The receptors stem from a male donor in good health and CMV-seropositive. Each CDR3 is given with its conserved first and last residue. The order of the fields is D gene, clone size, V gene, J gene, CDR3 DNA, CDR3 protein. D genes are given only for firm matches. For some rows the clone size is stated as once, few or many, or as a class when expanded; others skip it.

D: NA; size: once; V: TRBV9; J: TRBJ2-3; DNA: TGTGCCAGCAGCCCGGGGAGCACAGATACGCAGTATTTT; CDR3: CASSPGSTDTQYF
D: NA; size: NA; V: TRBV27; J: TRBJ2-7; DNA: TGTGCCAGCCGACCCACTACCTACTACGAGCAGTACTTC; CDR3: CASRPTTYYEQYF
D: TRBD2; size: NA; V: TRBV7-9; J: TRBJ2-1; DNA: TGTGCCAGCAGCTTAGGAGGAGGGACTAGCAGCAATGAGCAGTTCTTC; CDR3: CASSLGGGTSSNEQFF
D: TRBD1; size: NA; V: TRBV28; J: TRBJ2-7; DNA: TGTGCCAGCAGTCCTTCGGACAGGGGGATCCTTTTCTCCTACGAGCAGTACTTC; CDR3: CASSPSDRGILFSYEQYF
D: TRBD1; size: NA; V: TRBV28; J: TRBJ2-7; DNA: TGTGCCAGCAGTTTGTCCTGGGGGGGACAGGGTAGCTCCTACGAGCAGTACTTC; CDR3: CASSLSWGGQGSSYEQYF
D: NA; size: NA; V: TRBV2; J: TRBJ2-3; DNA: TGTGCCAGCAGTAATACAGGGTCGAATACGCAGTATTTT; CDR3: CASSNTGSNTQYF
D: TRBD2; size: NA; V: TRBV27; J: TRBJ2-7; DNA: TGTGCCAGCAGTCAGCGGAGCTTCGGCGGGGGCGAGCAGTACTTC; CDR3: CASSQRSFGGGEQYF
D: NA; size: few; V: TRBV19; J: TRBJ1-5; DNA: TGTGCCAGTAGTGCCTCACGGGGGACTCAGCCCCAGCATTTT; CDR3: CASSASRGTQPQHF
D: NA; size: NA; V: TRBV28; J: TRBJ1-4; DNA: TGTGCCAGCAGCTCTCCCCACATGGGCGCTAATGAAAAACTGTTTTTT; CDR3: CASSSPHMGANEKLFF
D: NA; size: NA; V: TRBV6-6; J: TRBJ2-7; DNA: TGTGCCAGCACCGGACAAAGCATGTCCTACGAGCAGTACTTC; CDR3: CASTGQSMSYEQYF
D: NA; size: NA; V: TRBV27; J: TRBJ2-7; DNA: TGTGCCAGCAGTTTGCGCCCTAAAAGCTTCGAGCAGTACTTC; CDR3: CASSLRPKSFEQYF
D: NA; size: NA; V: TRBV30; J: TRBJ2-7; DNA: TGTGCCTGGACTGCAGGGACTCCCTACGAGCAGTACTTC; CDR3: CAWTAGTPYEQYF
D: TRBD1; size: NA; V: TRBV2; J: TRBJ2-4; DNA: TGTGCCAGCAGGGGACAGGGGCACATTCAGTACTTC; CDR3: CASRGQGHIQYF
D: NA; size: few; V: TRBV5-1; J: TRBJ2-3; DNA: TGCGCCAGCAGCTTGGATCCAAGAGGCACAGATACGCAGTATTTT; CDR3: CASSLDPRGTDTQYF
D: NA; size: few; V: TRBV5-1; J: TRBJ2-5; DNA: TGCGCCAGCAGCTTGGCCGGTAGCAAAGAGACCCAGTACTTC; CDR3: CASSLAGSKETQYF
D: TRBD2; size: NA; V: TRBV28; J: TRBJ2-7; DNA: TGTGCCAGCAGTCTCCCGGGGGGGGCGAGGGAGCAGTACTTC; CDR3: CASSLPGGAREQYF
D: NA; size: NA; V: TRBV27; J: TRBJ2-5; DNA: TGTGCCAGCAGTTTATCGGGAGAAGAGACCCAGTACTTC; CDR3: CASSLSGEETQYF
D: TRBD2; size: once; V: TRBV14; J: TRBJ2-5; DNA: TGTGCCAGCAGCCAACTGGGGGGGGGAGAGACCCAGTACTTC; CDR3: CASSQLGGGETQYF
D: NA; size: NA; V: TRBV6-1; J: TRBJ1-5; DNA: TGTGCCAGCAGTGAAGTCGTGGGAGTGGCTAGCAATCAGCCCCAGCATTTT; CDR3: CASSEVVGVASNQPQHF
D: NA; size: few; V: TRBV7-2; J: TRBJ1-6; DNA: TGTGCCAGCAGCTTAGAGGGGACCTATAATTCACCCCTCCACTTT; CDR3: CASSLEGTYNSPLHF
D: NA; size: NA; V: TRBV5-4; J: TRBJ2-7; DNA: TGTGCCAGCAGCTTGGCGGGTCTTGGCGACGAGCAGTACTTC; CDR3: CASSLAGLGDEQYF
D: TRBD1; size: NA; V: TRBV14; J: TRBJ2-1; DNA: TGTGCCAGCAGCTTCCGGGACAGGTCCTACAATGAGCAGTTCTTC; CDR3: CASSFRDRSYNEQFF